The clone carrying this T cell receptor beta chain was seen only a few times. The antigen is undetermined. The CDR3 is 14 amino acids. CDR1 and CDR2 from the germline V gene are SGHRS and YFSETQ. Trimming removed 3 bases at V and 2 bases at J, with 12 bases between. Investigators reverse transcribed all isolated RNA, so they sequenced expressed TCRB transcripts. Assay: immunoSEQ multiplex PCR; the TCRdb copy retains only in-frame clones and omits some. The sample has approximately 140,000 clones, 9% to 10% seen once. The sample belongs to a study of beta chain features in type 1 diabetes. Whole-study results and caveats: PCR might preferentially amplify shorter templates, equally in patients and controls. Reads derived from cDNA could over-represent cells showing high TCR expression.

The specimen sequenced was central memory CD4+ T cells from blood. This chain connects TRBV5-1 to TRBJ2-7; TRBD1 is a possible D gene (6 bases). The source of this sequence is a middle-aged woman in good health. This CDR3 reads CASSYRQEPYEQYF. The CDR3 DNA reads as TGCGCCAGCAGCTATCGACAGGAGCCCTACGAGCAGTACTTC.